This TCR beta chain derives from a study of T cell responses to AZD1222 COVID-19 vaccine. Study background: Pooled together were second doses at about 4 or about 12 weeks.

TCRdb's copy holds only in-frame clones and misses some; the assay was immunoSEQ multiplex PCR. The top ten hold 10% to 15% of the sample, which has 80,000 to 100,000 clones, around nine tenths seen once. There are 17 residues in the CDR3. After removal of 5 bases from V and 7 bases from J, the junction contained 13 bases not matched to a gene. Germline CDR1 reads SEHNR; CDR2 reads FQNEAQ (reference sequence). This specimen consisted of peripheral blood, obtained on day 0 of AZD1222 vaccination. The sequence derives from an adult in good health. The chain recombines TRBV7-9 with TRBJ1-6, with TRBD1 identical over 8 bases. CDR3 DNA: TGTGCCAGCAGCCCGTTATCAGGGGGCGTCCAAAATTCACCCCTCCACTTT. Amino acid sequence: CASSPLSGGVQNSPLHF.